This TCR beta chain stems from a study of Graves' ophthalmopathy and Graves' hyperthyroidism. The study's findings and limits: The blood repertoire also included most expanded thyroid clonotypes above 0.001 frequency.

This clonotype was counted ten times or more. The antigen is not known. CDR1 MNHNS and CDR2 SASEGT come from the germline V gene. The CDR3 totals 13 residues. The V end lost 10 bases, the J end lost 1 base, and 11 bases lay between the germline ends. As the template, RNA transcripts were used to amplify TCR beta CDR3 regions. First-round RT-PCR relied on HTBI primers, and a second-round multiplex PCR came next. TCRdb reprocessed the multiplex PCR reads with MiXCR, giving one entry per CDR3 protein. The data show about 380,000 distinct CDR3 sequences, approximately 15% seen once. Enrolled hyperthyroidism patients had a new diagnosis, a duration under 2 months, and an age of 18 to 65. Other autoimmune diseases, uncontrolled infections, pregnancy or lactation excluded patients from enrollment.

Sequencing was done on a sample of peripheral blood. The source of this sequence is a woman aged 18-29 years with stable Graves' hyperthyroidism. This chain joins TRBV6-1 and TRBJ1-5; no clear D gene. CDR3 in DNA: TGTGCCACGTTGGCCGCCAGCAATCAGCCCCAGCATTTT. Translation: CATLAASNQPQHF.